This T cell receptor beta chain is drawn from a study of shared clonotypes between healthy human individuals. The repertoire was sequenced with immunoSEQ multiplex PCR; TCRdb's copy has only in-frame clones and lacks some. The sample contains roughly 1,500,000 clones, 95% to 99% of which appear only once. The TCR was taken from a man younger than 40 in good health. Sequencing was carried out using naive CD4+ T cells sorted from blood. Subset in this sample: CD45RA+ positively selected.

CDR3 loop: CASSPVTGLAGANEQFF. The CDR3 DNA follows: TGTGCCAGCTCACCAGTTACGGGACTAGCGGGAGCCAATGAGCAGTTCTTC. The chain couples TRBV18 to TRBJ2-1; TRBD2 agrees at 14 bases. The germline V gene encodes CDR1 KGHSH and CDR2 LQKENI. V shed 2 bases, J shed 6 bases, and the junction held 6 bases outside the gene matches. This CDR3 comprises 17 residues.